One T cell receptor (beta chain) is described in this entry. The antigen is not known. The germline V gene has CDR1 MGHRA and CDR2 YSYEKL. V shed 0 bases and J shed 7 bases, with 19 bases lying between them. CDR3 length equals 17 residues. This sample stems from a study of T cells in tuberculosis. Study background: A South African cohort included IGRA-negative adolescents, latently infected IGRA-positive adolescents and adults with active tuberculosis. Points from the study as a whole: The TCR-beta difference was not significant; alpha differences partly reflected length.

Measured with immunoSEQ multiplex PCR; TCRdb has only the in-frame clones, and not every one. This sample has 20,000 to 30,000 clones; roughly 95% occur once, and the top ten carry almost 9.5%. This chain uses TRBV4-1 with TRBJ1-3; the D gene is possibly TRBD1 (5 bases). Sequenced: PBMCs. The receptor was isolated from a donor aged 10-29 years with latent tuberculosis or without tuberculosis infection. CDR3 residues: CASSQEAGPLGLNTIYF. CDR3 nucleotide sequence: TGCGCCAGCAGCCAAGAGGCAGGGCCTTTGGGCCTGAACACCATATATTTT.